Here is one T cell receptor (beta chain) with its context. Its antigen is currently not known. The sample holds no much larger clone one base away, and base qualities are not on file. This sample stems from a study of shared clonotypes between healthy human individuals (dated by TCRdb to 2019 to 2021). General notes on the study: The cohort included a few men and a couple of women between 18 and 49 years of age. Per donor, three plates each were used for CD4 naive and CD4 memory, two for CD8 naive, and one for CD8 memory. To estimate repertoire size and how much clonotype sharing occurs between individuals, the study deeply sequenced the blood TCR repertoires of five healthy adults. To increase sequencing depth and limit assay-specific biases, different laboratories used diverse techniques to prepare libraries and sequence TCR repertoires. Each donor's leukapheresis produced roughly between about 0.8 and 10 billion PBMCs. Results the study describes overall, beyond this receptor: Even with the large sequencing depth, rarefaction of the sorted-subset datasets indicated that sequencing was incomplete. When a few donors were compared, the shared fraction of clonotypes was about 5% for naive CD4, over 3% for naive CD8, more than 2% for memory CD4, and less than 0.45% for memory CD8. Pairwise subsampling led to the expectation that sequencing depth would affect the degree of clonotype sharing among donors. Sampling was limited to blood, and TCR repertoires in tissue likely differ from TCR repertoires in blood. Because the study included a small number of donors, the genetic and exposure-history diversity represented was limited. Compared with non-shared clonotypes, clonotypes shared by all four sorted-subset donors had higher generation probabilities. Estimated clonotype richness was generally larger for naive than for memory subsets.

The CDR3 covers 16 residues, taking in both the cysteine and the phenylalanine. The only DNA kept is the CDR3, 48 bases in frame from the first base. For CDR1 and CDR2, the germline V gene lists SGHDT and YYEEEE. Trimming leaves V shorter by 4 bases and J shorter by 7 bases, with the junction holding 11 bases beyond the gene matches. TCR CDR3 regions were amplified from genomic DNA by multiplex PCR using the deep immunoSEQ assay. Extracted genomic DNA from each cell subset was spread evenly across all wells of several immunoSEQ 96-well plates, with each plate serving as a replicate. Each replicate PCR for sorted subsets received about 210 ng genomic DNA, equal to about 30,000 T cell genomes. The purified libraries were quantified using a Qubit 3.0 fluorometer, sized with a Bioanalyzer 2100, and then quantified again using the KAPA Library Quantification kit. Each immunoSEQ 96-well plate was sequenced on its own single-read 150-cycle Illumina NextSeq 550 flow cell. The authors' pipeline ran thus. Because the immunoSEQ output included only junctional sequences and no quality scores, the filtering could not be the same as the filtering used for full-length reads. To assign V/J genes and CDR3, sequences were annotated against IMGT germline references using PyIR, a Python wrapper for IgBLAST v1.9. Any read was removed if the V/J assignment was weak (E-value above 1e-6), the CDR3 was missing, or the read contained stop codons, out-of-frame junctions, or ambiguous translated residues. V3J clonotypes were defined as sequences sharing the same inferred V gene, J gene, and CDR3 amino acid sequence. Percentage overlap between repertoires was calculated by dividing the number of shared unique clonotypes by the size of the smaller repertoire. Richness of each repertoire was evaluated using RTK rarefaction, the Chao1 estimator, and Recon v2.1 estimates of unobserved clonotypes. Generation probabilities were computed with OLGA for all TCRbeta clonotypes obtained by the gDNA method from several donors. This immuneACCESS table, as held by TCRdb, lists in-frame sequences with V and J called but not all clones. Of the missing ones, under half trace to an unresolved V gene in checked studies; the others have no known cause. That table is the source of V, J and clone size, and D and trimming were worked out from the DNA. The sample data list over a million clones, and approximately 68% of these were observed just once. About 1.5% of the sample lies in the top ten.

Healthy HIV-negative adults with no recently reported acute infections or vaccinations were included as donors. Every donor was a Caucasian adult living in Nashville, Tennessee, USA. Magnetic negative selection was used to enrich CD4+ T cells, after which naive cells were positively selected on CD45RA and the negative fraction became the memory subset. Blood was collected by leukapheresis, and PBMCs were isolated by Ficoll-Histopaque density gradient centrifugation and then cryopreserved in liquid nitrogen vapor phase. Purity and quantity of every magnetically sorted T cell population were checked by analytical flow cytometry. From each sorted fraction, genomic DNA was isolated and quantified by UV absorbance on a Nanodrop 2000c.

This sequence uses TRBV5-6 and TRBJ1-6; a stretch of 7 junction bases matches TRBD1. This TCR was sampled from a man aged 18 to 29 in good health. Sequenced material: memory CD4+ T cells sorted from blood. This specimen's cell subset or site label, per the study, means: CD45RA-negative fraction. The CDR3 loop reads CASSGLAGGGNSPLHF. The DNA sequence follows: TGTGCCAGCAGCGGTTTAGCAGGGGGAGGCAATTCACCCCTCCACTTT.